This T cell receptor beta chain was identified in a study of blood T cell repertoires in COVID-19 (TCRdb year 2020). Notes on the research overall: Collaborator samples came from the United States, Italy and Spain and covered acute and convalescent phases of COVID-19. The material from the prospective study consisted of cDNA or gDNA derived from T cells, B-cell-depleted T cells, or PBMCs. Deeply sampled blood TCRbeta repertoires from subjects exposed to, actively infected with, or recovered from COVID-19 were included in the dataset. The repertoires were released in a freely available public database intended as a resource for research on the immune response to SARS-CoV-2. Samples were obtained from the ongoing ImmuneRACE study (first 160 participants) and from some 1,300 subjects provided by 6 global collaborators. Nearly every sample came with metadata listing a de-identified subject ID, COVID-19 status, age in years and sex. Where available, HLA class I and class II types were obtained from metadata supplied by the sample provider rather than from assay-based typing.

Inclusive of the bounding cysteine and phenylalanine, the CDR3 is 15 residues long. The retained sequence is limited to the CDR3, 45 bases, with the frame set at the first base. From V the trimming removes 3 bases and from J it removes 0 bases, while the gene matches leave 1 base of the junction unaccounted for. CDR1 is given as SNHLY and CDR2 as FYNNEI, both from the germline V gene. Each collaborating institution followed its own protocols to collect whole blood in K2EDTA tubes. For TCRbeta analysis, collaborators shipped samples in one of three forms: frozen whole blood, isolated PBMCs, or DNA extracted from either of those sample types. TCRbeta CDR3 regions were amplified from genomic DNA using the immunoSEQ Assay, a bias-controlled multiplex PCR. Concerning the study's data processing: Within the assay, amplification of reference gene primers was used to estimate how many nucleated cells each sample contained. To quantify the absolute abundance of each unique TCRbeta CDR3 rearrangement, sequence reads were collapsed and filtered. For each sample, productive Simpson clonality was calculated by taking the square root of Simpson's diversity index across productive rearrangements. In its TCRdb copy, this immuneACCESS table keeps in-frame sequences only and misses some clones. Where compared with another copy, unresolved V genes explain less than half of these, and the others have no known cause. V, J and clone size derive from that table, while D and trimming were established from the DNA sequence. A total of about 190,000 clones appear in this sample, 85% of them only once. The top ten clonotypes cover roughly 5% of the sample.

Note on this clone: The target of this receptor is not known. No much larger clone exists at a distance of one base, and base qualities are not known.

Overall results and qualifications from the work: How much clinical and demographic metadata was included differed by source and by participant, and the metadata was provided uncurated.

The sequenced sample was peripheral blood. This TCR was recovered from a woman aged 80 or over with acute or convalescent COVID-19. The chain links TRBV2 with TRBJ2-1; 8 bases in the middle match TRBD2. The CDR3 has the sequence CASSEREASYNEQFF. The sequenced DNA: TGTGCCAGCAGTGAGCGGGAGGCCTCCTACAATGAGCAGTTCTTC.